The 4 T cell receptor beta chains below all came from one sample that was sequenced in a study of blood T cell repertoires in COVID-19. The repertoire was sequenced with immunoSEQ multiplex PCR; TCRdb's copy has only in-frame clones and lacks some. Here the sample spans around 18,000 clones, 80% being singletons. The sample consisted of peripheral blood. The origin of the receptors is a man older than 75 with acute or convalescent COVID-19.

This chain links TRBV6-5 with TRBJ1-1; 9 nucleotides align to TRBD1. The germline V gene encodes CDR1 MNHEY and CDR2 SVGAGI. The CDR3 consists of 16 residues. Germline trimming cut 2 bases from V and 0 bases from J; bases unmatched to any gene: 4. CDR3 residues: CASSYGGQGMNTEAFF. The CDR3 DNA reads as TGTGCCAGCAGTTACGGAGGACAGGGGATGAACACTGAAGCTTTCTTT.

The V and J genes are TRBV11-3 and TRBJ1-2, with 10 nucleotides matching TRBD1. The CDR3 spans 20 residues. V was pared by 6 bases and J by 1 base, with 20 bases of the junction left unmatched. Germline lookup yields CDR1 SGHNT and CDR2 YENEEA. CDR3 nucleotide sequence: TGTGCCAGCAGAACGTCTACTCCCGGGACAGGGGAAAACGTTAACTATGGCTACACCTTC. It translates to CASRTSTPGTGENVNYGYTF.

The chain links TRBV6-2 or TRBV6-3 to TRBJ1-1; possibly TRBD1 for D (5 bases). The CDR3 extends over 16 amino acids. The germline V gene encodes CDR1 MNHEY and CDR2 SVGEGT. V lost 5 bases and J lost 6, with 22 bases in between. CDR3 DNA sequence: TGTGCCAGCAGTCGCGCCTCAGGGCCCGAAGTGGCTGAAGCTTTCTTT. Translating gives CASSRASGPEVAEAFF.

V and J are TRBV6-2 or TRBV6-3 and TRBJ2-1, with 10 bases aligning to TRBD1. The CDR3 spans 18 residues. Per germline, CDR1 MNHEY and CDR2 SVGEGT. Unmatched junction bases numbered 8, after V lost 3 bases and J lost 0 bases. As DNA, the CDR3 is TGTGCCAGCAGTTATAGGACAGGGGGAACCTTCTCCTACAATGAGCAGTTCTTC. Its translation is CASSYRTGGTFSYNEQFF.